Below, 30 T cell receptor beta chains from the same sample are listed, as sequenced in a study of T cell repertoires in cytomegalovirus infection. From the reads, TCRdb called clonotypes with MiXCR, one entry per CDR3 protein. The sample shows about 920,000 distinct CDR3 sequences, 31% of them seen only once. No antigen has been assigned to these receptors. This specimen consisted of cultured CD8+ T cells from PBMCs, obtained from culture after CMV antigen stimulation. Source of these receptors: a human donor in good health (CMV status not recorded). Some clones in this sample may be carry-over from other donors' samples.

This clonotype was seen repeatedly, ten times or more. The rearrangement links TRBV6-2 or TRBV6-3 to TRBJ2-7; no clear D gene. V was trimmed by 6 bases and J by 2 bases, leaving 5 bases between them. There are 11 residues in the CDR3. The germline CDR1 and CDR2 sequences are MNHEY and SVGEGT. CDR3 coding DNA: TGTGCCAGCAGAGGTGCCTACGAGCAGTACGTC. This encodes CASRGAYEQYV.

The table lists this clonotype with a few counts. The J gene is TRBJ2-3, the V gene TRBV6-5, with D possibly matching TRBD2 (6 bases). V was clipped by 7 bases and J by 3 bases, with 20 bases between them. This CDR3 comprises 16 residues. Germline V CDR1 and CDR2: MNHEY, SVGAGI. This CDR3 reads CASTSQGLLKTDTQYF. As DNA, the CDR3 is TGTGCCAGCACCTCCCAGGGACTCCTGAAGACAGATACGCAGTATTTT.

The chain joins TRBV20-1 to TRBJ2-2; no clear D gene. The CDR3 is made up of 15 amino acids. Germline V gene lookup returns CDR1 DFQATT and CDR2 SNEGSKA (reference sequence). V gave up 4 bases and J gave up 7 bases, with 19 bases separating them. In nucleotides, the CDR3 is TGCAGTGCTACGGGCCTTACCTTGCCTCACGGGGAGCTGTTTTTT. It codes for CSATGLTLPHGELFF.

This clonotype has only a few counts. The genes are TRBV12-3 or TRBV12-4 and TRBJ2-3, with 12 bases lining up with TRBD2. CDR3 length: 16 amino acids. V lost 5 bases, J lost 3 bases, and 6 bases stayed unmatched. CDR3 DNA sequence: TGTGCCAGCAGTAAACTAGCGGGGGGTCTAACAGATACGCAGTATTTT. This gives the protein CASSKLAGGLTDTQYF.

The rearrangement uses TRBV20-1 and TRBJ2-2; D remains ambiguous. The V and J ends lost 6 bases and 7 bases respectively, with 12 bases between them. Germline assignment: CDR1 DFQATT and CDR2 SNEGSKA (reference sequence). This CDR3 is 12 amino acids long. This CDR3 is CSALWLGGELFF. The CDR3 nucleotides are TGCAGTGCCCTGTGGCTAGGCGGGGAGCTGTTTTTT.

As DNA, the CDR3 is TGTGCCAGCAGCTTGGTGGGACTAGCGGGGATGTACCAAGAGACCCAGTACTTC. Its translation is CASSLVGLAGMYQETQYF. V and J are TRBV7-9 and TRBJ2-5; 13 bases agree with TRBD2. Germline CDR1 and CDR2: SEHNR and FQNEAQ (reference sequence). The CDR3 sequence is 18 residues long. V was clipped by 3 bases and J by 0 bases; unmatched bases: 7.

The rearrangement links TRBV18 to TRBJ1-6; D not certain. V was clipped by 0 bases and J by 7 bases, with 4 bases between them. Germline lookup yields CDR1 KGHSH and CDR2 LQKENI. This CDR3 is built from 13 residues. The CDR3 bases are TGTGCCAGCTCACCACCCGAGAATTCACCCCTCCACTTT. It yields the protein CASSPPENSPLHF.

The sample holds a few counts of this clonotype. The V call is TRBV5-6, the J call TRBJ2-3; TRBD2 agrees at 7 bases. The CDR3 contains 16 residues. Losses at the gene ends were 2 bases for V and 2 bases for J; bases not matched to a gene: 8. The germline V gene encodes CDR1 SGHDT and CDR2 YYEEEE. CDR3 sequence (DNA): TGTGCCAGCAGCTTCGGGGGGTCAAGCTCCACAGATACGCAGTATTTT. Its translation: CASSFGGSSSTDTQYF.

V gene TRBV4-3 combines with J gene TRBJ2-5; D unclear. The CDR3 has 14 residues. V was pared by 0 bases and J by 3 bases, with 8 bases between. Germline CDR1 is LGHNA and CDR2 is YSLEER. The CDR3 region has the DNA TGCGCCAGCAGCCAAGACTTCGCAGAAGAGACCCAGTACTTC. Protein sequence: CASSQDFAEETQYF.

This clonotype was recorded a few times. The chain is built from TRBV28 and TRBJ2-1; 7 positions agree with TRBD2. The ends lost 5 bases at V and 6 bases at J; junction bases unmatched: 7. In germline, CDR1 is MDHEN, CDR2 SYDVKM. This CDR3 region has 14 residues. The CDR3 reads CASSTPRGGNEQFF. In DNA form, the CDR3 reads TGTGCCAGCAGTACCCCGCGCGGGGGCAATGAGCAGTTCTTC.

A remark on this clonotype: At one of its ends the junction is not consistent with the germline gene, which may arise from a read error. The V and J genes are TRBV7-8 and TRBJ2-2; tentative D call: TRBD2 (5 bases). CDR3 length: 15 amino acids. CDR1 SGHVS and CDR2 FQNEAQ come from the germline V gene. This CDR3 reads CVSTKGGLKAGELFF. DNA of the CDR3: TGTGTCAGCACCAAGGGTGGACTGAAGGCCGGGGAGCTGTTTTTT.

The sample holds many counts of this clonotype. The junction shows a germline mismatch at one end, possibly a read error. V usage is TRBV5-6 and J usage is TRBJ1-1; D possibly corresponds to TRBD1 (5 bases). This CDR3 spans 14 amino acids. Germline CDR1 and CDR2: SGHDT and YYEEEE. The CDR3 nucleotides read TGTGCCAGCAGTTTGGGGGGATCTAACACTGAAGCTTTCTTT. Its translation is CASSLGGSNTEAFF. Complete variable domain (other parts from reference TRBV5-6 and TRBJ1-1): DAGVTQSPTHLIKTRGQQVTLRCSPKSGHDTVSWYQQALGQGPQFIFQYYEEEERQRGNFPDRFSGHQFPNYSSELNVNALLLGDSALYLCASSLGGSNTEAFFGQGTRLTVV.

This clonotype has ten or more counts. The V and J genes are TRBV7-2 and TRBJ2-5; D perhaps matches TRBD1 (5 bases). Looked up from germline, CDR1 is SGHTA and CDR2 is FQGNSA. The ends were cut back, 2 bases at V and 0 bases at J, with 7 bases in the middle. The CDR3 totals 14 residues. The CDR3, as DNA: TGTGCCAGCAGCTTATGGACAAACCAAGAGACCCAGTACTTC. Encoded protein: CASSLWTNQETQYF. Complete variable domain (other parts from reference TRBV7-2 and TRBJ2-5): GAGVSQSPSNKVTEKGKDVELRCDPISGHTALYWYRQSLGQGLEFLIYFQGNSAPDKSGLPSDRFSAERTGGSVSTLTIQRTQQEDSAVYLCASSLWTNQETQYFGPGTRLLVL.

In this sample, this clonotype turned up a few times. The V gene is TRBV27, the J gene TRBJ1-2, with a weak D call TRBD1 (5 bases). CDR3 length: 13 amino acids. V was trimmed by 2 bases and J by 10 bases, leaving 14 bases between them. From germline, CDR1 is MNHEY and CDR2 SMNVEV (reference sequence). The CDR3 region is CASSLGRDRDYTF. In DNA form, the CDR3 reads TGTGCCAGCAGTTTAGGCAGGGATCGTGACTACACCTTC.

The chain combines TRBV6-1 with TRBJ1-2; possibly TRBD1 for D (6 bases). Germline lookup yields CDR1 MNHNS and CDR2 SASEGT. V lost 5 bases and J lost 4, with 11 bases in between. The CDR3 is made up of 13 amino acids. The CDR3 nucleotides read TGTGCCAGCAGTCCGGACAGCCCCTATGGCTACACCTTC. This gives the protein CASSPDSPYGYTF.

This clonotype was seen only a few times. The CDR3 here is CAIRPGDRGAETQYF. Here the CDR3 DNA reads TGTGCCATCAGACCCGGGGACAGGGGCGCGGAGACCCAGTACTTC. The chain is built from TRBV10-3 and TRBJ2-5, with 10 bases that match TRBD1. The J segment lost 5 bases and the V segment lost 6 bases, leaving 9 bases of the junction unmatched. Germline CDR1 ENHRY, CDR2 SYGVKD. The CDR3 is made up of 15 amino acids.

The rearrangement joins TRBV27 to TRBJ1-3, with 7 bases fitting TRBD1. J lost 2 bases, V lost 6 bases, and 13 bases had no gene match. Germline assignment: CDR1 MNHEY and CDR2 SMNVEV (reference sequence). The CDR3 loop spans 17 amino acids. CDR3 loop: CASSPGTADGTGNTIYF. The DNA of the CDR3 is TGTGCCAGCAGCCCAGGGACAGCCGATGGTACTGGAAACACCATATATTTT.

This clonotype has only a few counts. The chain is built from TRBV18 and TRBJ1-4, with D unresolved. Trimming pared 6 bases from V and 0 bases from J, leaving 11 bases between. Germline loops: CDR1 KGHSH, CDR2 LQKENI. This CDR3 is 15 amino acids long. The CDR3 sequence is CASSERRPTNEKLFF. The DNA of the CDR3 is TGTGCCAGCTCTGAAAGACGTCCAACTAATGAAAAACTGTTTTTT.

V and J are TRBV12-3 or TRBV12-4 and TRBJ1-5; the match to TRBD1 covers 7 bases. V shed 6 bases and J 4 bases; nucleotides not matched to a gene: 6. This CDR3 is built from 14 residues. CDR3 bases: TGTGCCAGCAGACGGACAGGAAGTAATCAGCCCCAGCATTTT. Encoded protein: CASRRTGSNQPQHF.

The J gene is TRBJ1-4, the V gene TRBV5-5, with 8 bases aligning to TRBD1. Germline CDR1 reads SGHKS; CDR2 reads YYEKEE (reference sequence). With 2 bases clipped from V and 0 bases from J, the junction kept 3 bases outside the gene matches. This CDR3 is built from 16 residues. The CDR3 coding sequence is TGTGCCAGCAGCTTACAGGGGGAGGCAACTAATGAAAAACTGTTTTTT. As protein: CASSLQGEATNEKLFF.

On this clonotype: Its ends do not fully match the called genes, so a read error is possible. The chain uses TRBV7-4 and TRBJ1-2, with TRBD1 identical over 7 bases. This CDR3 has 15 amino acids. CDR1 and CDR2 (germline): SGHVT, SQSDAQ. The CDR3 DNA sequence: TGTGCCGGCAGACAGGGACAAGGAGCTAACTATGGCTACACCTTC. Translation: CAGRQGQGANYGYTF. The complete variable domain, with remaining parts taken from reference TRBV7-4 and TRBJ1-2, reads GAGVSQSPRYKVAKRGRDVALRCDSISGHVTLYWYRQTLGQGSEVLTYSQSDAQRDKSGRPSGRFSAERPERSVSTLKIQRTEQGDSAVYLCAGRQGQGANYGYTFGSGTRLTVV.

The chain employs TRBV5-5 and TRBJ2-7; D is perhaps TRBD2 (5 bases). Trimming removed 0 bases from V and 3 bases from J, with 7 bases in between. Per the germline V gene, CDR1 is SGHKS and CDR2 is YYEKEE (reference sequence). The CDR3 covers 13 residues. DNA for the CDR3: TGTGCCAGCAGCTTGGACAGCGGCTACGAGCAGTACGTC. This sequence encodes CASSLDSGYEQYV.

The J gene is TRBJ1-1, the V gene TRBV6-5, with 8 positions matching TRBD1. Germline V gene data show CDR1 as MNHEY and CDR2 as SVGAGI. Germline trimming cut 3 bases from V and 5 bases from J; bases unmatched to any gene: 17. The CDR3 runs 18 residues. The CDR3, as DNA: TGTGCCAGCAGTTATGAAGACAGGGGAGGCCCTTGGTGGACTGAAGCTTTCTTT. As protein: CASSYEDRGGPWWTEAFF.

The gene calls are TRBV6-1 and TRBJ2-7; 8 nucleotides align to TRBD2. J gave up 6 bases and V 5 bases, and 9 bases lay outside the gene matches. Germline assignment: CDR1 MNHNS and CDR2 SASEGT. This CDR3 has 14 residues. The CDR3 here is CASSYGTSSGEQYV. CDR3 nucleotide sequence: TGTGCCAGCAGTTACGGGACTAGTAGTGGCGAGCAGTACGTC.

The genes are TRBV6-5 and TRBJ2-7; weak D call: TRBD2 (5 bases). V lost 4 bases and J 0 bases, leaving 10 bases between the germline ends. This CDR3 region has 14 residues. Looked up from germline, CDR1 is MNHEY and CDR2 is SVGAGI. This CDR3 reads CASSSGLDSYEQYV. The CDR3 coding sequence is TGTGCCAGCAGTTCCGGACTGGACTCCTACGAGCAGTACGTC.

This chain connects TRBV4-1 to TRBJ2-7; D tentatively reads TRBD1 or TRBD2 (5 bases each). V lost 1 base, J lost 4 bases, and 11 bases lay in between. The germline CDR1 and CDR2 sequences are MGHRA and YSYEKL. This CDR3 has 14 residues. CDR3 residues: CASSQVPGQYEQYF. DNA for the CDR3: TGCGCCAGCAGCCAAGTCCCGGGGCAGTACGAGCAGTACTTC.

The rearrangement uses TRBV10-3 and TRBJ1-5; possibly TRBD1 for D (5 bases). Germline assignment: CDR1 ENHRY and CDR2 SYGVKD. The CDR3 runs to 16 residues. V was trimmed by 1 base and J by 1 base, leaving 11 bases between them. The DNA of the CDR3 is TGTGCCATCAGTGAGTTCGAGGGGTCGAGCAATCAGCCCCAGCATTTT. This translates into CAISEFEGSSNQPQHF.

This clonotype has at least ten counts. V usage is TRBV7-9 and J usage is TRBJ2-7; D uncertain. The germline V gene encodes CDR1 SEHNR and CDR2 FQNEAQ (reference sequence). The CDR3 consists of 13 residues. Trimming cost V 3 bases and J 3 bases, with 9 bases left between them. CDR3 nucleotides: TGTGCCAGCAGCTTCGGGTCGATCTACGAGCAGTACTTC. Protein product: CASSFGSIYEQYF.

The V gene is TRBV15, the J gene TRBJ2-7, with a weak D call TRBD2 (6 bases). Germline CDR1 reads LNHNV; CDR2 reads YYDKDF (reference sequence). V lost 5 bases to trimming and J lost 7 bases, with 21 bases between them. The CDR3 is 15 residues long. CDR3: CATSQGPRGAGEQYV. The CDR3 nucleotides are TGTGCCACCAGCCAAGGTCCGCGTGGGGCGGGGGAGCAGTACGTC.

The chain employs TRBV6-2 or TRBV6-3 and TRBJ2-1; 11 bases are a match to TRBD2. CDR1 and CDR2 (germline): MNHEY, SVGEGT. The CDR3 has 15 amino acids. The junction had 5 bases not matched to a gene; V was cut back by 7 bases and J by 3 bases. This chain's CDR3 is CASTLGLAGYNEQFF. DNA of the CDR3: TGTGCCAGCACCTTAGGACTAGCGGGCTACAATGAGCAGTTCTTC.